The source of this T cell receptor beta chain is a study of control samples from healthy donors and cancer patients. V was cut by 5 bases and J by 1 base, with 14 bases left in between. Germline CDR1 SGHTA, CDR2 FQGTGA. This CDR3 is built from 15 residues. This clone was detected only once. Clones were sequenced by immunoSEQ multiplex PCR, and TCRdb holds only the in-frame ones, with some missing. The sample yields around 190,000 clones, 90% seen once. The chain combines TRBV7-3 with TRBJ2-5; D possibly corresponds to TRBD1 (6 bases). Specimen: blood. The sequence was obtained from a woman between 45 and 60 years old in good health. The CDR3 DNA reads as TGTGCCAGCAGCATAAAGACAGGTTTCCAAGAGACCCAGTACTTC. Protein sequence: CASSIKTGFQETQYF.